The 13 T cell receptor beta chains listed next were all sequenced from one sample in a study of radiation and T cells in renal cell carcinoma. Time point described: blood 4 weeks post-SBRT, at nephrectomy. Sample treatment: 15 Gy SBRT to primary tumor, nephrectomy 4 weeks later. The protocol was immunoSEQ multiplex PCR, while the TCRdb copy is restricted to in-frame clones and leaves out a portion. The sample includes around 170,000 clones, around 89% of them seen just once. The material was blood, obtained from a patient whose treatment included radiotherapy and nephrectomy. These receptors were taken from a woman aged 45-65 years with renal cell carcinoma.

The V and J genes are TRBV11-2 and TRBJ2-5; D gene unclear. The V end lost 0 bases, the J end lost 5 bases, and 10 bases lay between the germline ends. Germline CDR1 reads SGHAT; CDR2 reads FQNNGV. This CDR3 is built from 14 residues. The CDR3 is CASSLEILGETQYF. The CDR3 nucleotides are TGTGCCAGCAGCTTAGAGATCCTAGGCGAGACCCAGTACTTC.

This chain joins TRBV29-1 and TRBJ2-1, with a possible D match to TRBD2 (5 bases). The CDR3 is made up of 13 amino acids. V was cut by 4 bases and J by 6 bases, with 13 bases left in between. Germline CDR1 and CDR2: SQVTM and ANQGSEA. Here the CDR3 reads CSVGKGTSNEQFF. The CDR3 nucleotides read TGCAGCGTTGGAAAGGGTACTAGCAATGAGCAGTTCTTC.

The rearrangement joins TRBV9 to TRBJ2-5, with 8 nucleotides matching TRBD2. This CDR3 is 14 amino acids long. J was trimmed by 4 bases and V by 3 bases; bases with no gene match: 5. Germline V gene lookup returns CDR1 SGDLS and CDR2 YYNGEE. This chain's CDR3 is CASSDGGAIETQYF. CDR3 in DNA: TGTGCCAGCAGCGACGGGGGGGCGATAGAGACCCAGTACTTC.

The chain uses TRBV19 and TRBJ2-7; 8 bases are shared with TRBD1. V shed 5 bases and J 4 bases; nucleotides not matched to a gene: 7. This CDR3 is built from 14 residues. Germline V gene data show CDR1 as LNHDA and CDR2 as SQIVND (reference sequence). The CDR3 DNA follows: TGTGCCAGTAGTGACCGGGACAGGTATTACGAGCAGTACTTC. Its protein is CASSDRDRYYEQYF.

This chain connects TRBV25-1 to TRBJ1-6, with TRBD1 identical over 8 bases. The CDR3 extends over 14 amino acids. CDR1 MGHDK and CDR2 SYGVNS come from the germline V gene. Unmatched junction bases numbered 4, after V lost 6 bases and J lost 6 bases. CDR3: CASRGTGGNSPLHF. The CDR3 region has the DNA TGTGCCAGCAGAGGGACAGGTGGTAATTCACCCCTCCACTTT.

The rearrangement joins TRBV5-8 to TRBJ1-2, with 7 bases matching TRBD1. CDR3 length equals 16 residues. Germline CDR1 and CDR2: SGHTS and YDEGEE. With V trimmed by 1 base and J by 6 bases, 12 bases remained unmatched. CDR3 residues: CASSLISRGRIDGYTF. The CDR3 bases are TGTGCCAGCAGCTTGATTAGTAGGGGGCGCATCGATGGCTACACCTTC.

The chain combines TRBV18 with TRBJ1-3; D perhaps matches TRBD1 (5 bases). The CDR3 covers 17 residues. CDR1 is KGHSH, CDR2 LQKENI, per germline. Trimming removed 4 bases at V and 0 bases at J, with 16 bases between. CDR3 in amino acids: CASSLQEDSLSGNTIYF. The CDR3 DNA follows: TGTGCCAGCTCACTCCAAGAAGACAGTCTCTCTGGAAACACCATATATTTT.

V usage is TRBV5-4 and J usage is TRBJ2-3; D uncertain. CDR3 length equals 13 residues. From germline, CDR1 is SGHNT and CDR2 YYREEE (reference sequence). Between the trimmed V and J ends, which lost 1 base and 5 bases, there was a span of 8 bases. DNA of the CDR3: TGTGCCAGCAGCTTGTGGGCCAAAGATACGCAGTATTTT. Translation gives CASSLWAKDTQYF.

Concerning this clone: Its ends do not fully match the called genes, so a read error is possible. The chain has TRBV7-7 and TRBJ2-3, with 7 bases that match TRBD2. CDR1 and CDR2 (germline): SSHAT, FNYEAQ (reference sequence). The length of the CDR3 is 15 residues. Written as DNA, the CDR3 is TGTGCTAGCAGCTTGAGTCTCCTAGCGGCAGATACGCAGTATTTT. Protein product: CASSLSLLAADTQYF.

This rearrangement joins TRBV11-2 to TRBJ2-5; 10 nucleotides agree with TRBD2. This CDR3 has 16 amino acids. The junction had 7 bases not matched to a gene; V was cut back by 2 bases and J by 4 bases. The germline gives CDR1 SGHAT, CDR2 FQNNGV. The CDR3 region has the DNA TGTGCCAGCAGCTTATTTCCTAGCGGGGGTGGAGAGACCCAGTACTTC. It translates to CASSLFPSGGGETQYF.

This clone was detected only once. The chain is built from TRBV7-9 and TRBJ1-5; a weak D match, TRBD1 (6 bases). The germline CDR1 and CDR2 sequences are SEHNR and FQNEAQ (reference sequence). V gave up 7 bases and J gave up 4 bases, with 14 bases separating them. The CDR3 sequence is 14 residues long. CDR3: CASTRGGANQPQHF. CDR3 nucleotide sequence: TGTGCCAGCACTCGGGGGGGGGCTAATCAGCCCCAGCATTTT.

The J gene is TRBJ2-3, the V gene TRBV7-9; 9 bases match TRBD2. The CDR3 is 15 residues long. Trimming at V came to 4 bases and at J to 1 base, leaving 3 bases not matched to a gene. Germline V CDR1 and CDR2: SEHNR, FQNEAQ (reference sequence). CDR3 DNA: TGTGCCAGCAGCTCAATAGCGGGGGGCACAGATACGCAGTATTTT. It yields the protein CASSSIAGGTDTQYF.

This clone was recorded only once. V gene TRBV5-5 combines with J gene TRBJ2-3; D gene uncertain. This CDR3 comprises 14 residues. Germline V CDR1 and CDR2: SGHKS, YYEKEE (reference sequence). The germline V and J ends were trimmed by 1 base and 1 base, with 7 bases remaining between them. CDR3 sequence: CASSLLSGTDTQYF. DNA for the CDR3: TGTGCCAGCAGCTTGTTGAGCGGCACAGATACGCAGTATTTT.